This TCR beta chain was captured by sequencing in a study of T-cell memory formation after mild COVID-19. General study results and limits: Memory from before infection featured some responding clones, which suggests cross-reactive memory joined. While clones contracting from day 15 to 85 were balanced between CD4 and CD8, later expanders leaned CD4+.

The CDR3 has 18 residues. Between the trimmed V and J ends, which lost 0 bases and 1 base, there was a span of 18 bases. Per germline, CDR1 SGDLS and CDR2 YYNGEE. 5'RACE with constant-segment primers yielded barcoded, UMI-tagged TCR alpha and TCR beta cDNA libraries. TCRdb re-analysed the 5' RACE reads in MiXCR, keeping a single row per CDR3 protein. The table has fewer than 650,000 distinct CDR3 sequences, less than 25% seen once. This clonotype was observed a handful of times. Its cognate antigen is unknown. This chain links TRBV9 with TRBJ2-3; D is unclear. Sequenced input: PBMCs or a T cell subset sorted from them (not recorded which). The sequence came from an adult woman who had mild COVID-19 (a few samples of this study predate the infection). Cell type and time point are not known. The CDR3 is CASSVDSFAAGGTDTQYF. Written as DNA, the CDR3 is TGTGCCAGCAGCGTAGATTCCTTCGCGGCCGGAGGCACAGATACGCAGTATTTT. The full variable domain, in which reference TRBV9 and TRBJ2-3 provide the parts outside the CDR3, is DSGVTQTPKHLITATGQRVTLRCSPRSGDLSVYWYQQSLDQGLQFLIQYYNGEERAKGNILERFSAQQFPDLHSELNLSSLELGDSALYFCASSVDSFAAGGTDTQYFGPGTRLTVL.